Below, one T cell receptor beta chain is given with its context. Its antigen is unknown. The data derive from a study of post-analysis software for immune sequencing data. About the research overall: The study covered relapsing-remitting, secondary progressive and progressive-relapsing courses of multiple sclerosis. Points from the study as a whole: There was significantly lower normalized Chao1 diversity in multiple sclerosis patients than in controls. Five or six TRBV segments were significantly more frequent in patients than in controls. TRBV5-6, TRBV5-1 and TRBV20-1 were among these segments.

TCR beta cDNA libraries included unique molecular identifiers. It was from roughly 1 to 10 million T cells that 530,000 or so cDNA molecules came. TCRdb called the PCR reads again in MiXCR, with one record for every CDR3 protein. In the table there are hundreds of thousands of distinct CDR3 sequences, around 40% of which are singletons. V was pared by 2 bases and J by 4 bases, with 8 bases of the junction left unmatched. The CDR3 loop spans 16 amino acids. Germline V gene sequence: CDR1 MNHEY, CDR2 SVGAGI. This sequence originates from a girl under 18 with multiple sclerosis. The chain joins TRBV6-5 to TRBJ1-1; 9 bases agree with TRBD1. Sequenced material: blood. This chain's CDR3 is CASSYTGTGQITEAFF. The CDR3 nucleotides are TGTGCCAGCAGTTACACGGGGACAGGGCAGATCACTGAAGCTTTCTTT.